Each of the 17 T cell receptor delta chains below was sequenced from the same sample in a study of γδ T cells in repeated Plasmodium falciparum infection. TCRdb used CATT to re-call clones from the multiplex PCR reads. Counted here are tens of thousands of delta-chain clones, about 1.5% occurring once; the ten biggest clones make up roughly 9.5%. Flow sorting of PBMC yielded separate Vgamma9/Vdelta2+ and Vdelta2-negative gammadelta T cell populations for bulk repertoire analysis. Sequencing was performed on gamma-delta T cells from blood. The origin of the receptors is a pool of human donors (malaria-infected and uninfected, not separated).

Points on this clone: The protein recorded in TCRdb matches a much larger clone and deviates from this DNA's translation at residue 14, suggesting a read error; the protein here is obtained by translating the DNA. V is TRDV1 and J is TRDJ1; tentative D call: TRDD2 (6 bases). The J gene, missing from TCRdb, was assigned here through DNA to germline matching. The germline CDR1 and CDR2 sequences are TSWWSYY and QGS. The V end was cut by 5 bases, the J end by 7 bases, with 41 bases between. CDR3 length: 22 residues. CDR3 region: CALGIRNVRPTLLRDLRGKLIF. The DNA of the CDR3 is TGTGCTCTTGGGATTCGCAACGTCCGTCCTACCTTACTGAGGGACCTAAGAGGTAAACTCATCTTT.

This clone was detected only a few times. Translating this DNA gives a protein that differs at residue 4 from the TCRdb one, which belongs to a much larger clone; a read error is likely, and the protein shown is this translation. The chain uses TRDV1 and TRDJ1; D unclear. Trimming took 7 bases from V and 0 from J, leaving 12 bases between them. Germline V gene lookup returns CDR1 TSWWSYY and CDR2 QGS. The CDR3 extends over 14 amino acids. DNA for the CDR3: TGTGCTCTTGTGATTCCCAAGTACACCGATAAACTCATCTTT. Protein sequence: CALVIPKYTDKLIF.

Points on this clone: TCRdb has a much larger clone's protein, which differs at residue 4 from the translation of this DNA, likely because of a read error; what is shown is the protein translated from the DNA. The chain links TRDV1 to TRDJ1, with 10 bases lining up with TRDD3. No J segment appears in TCRdb, so it was assigned here by matching the sequence to germline. Germline loops: CDR1 TSWWSYY, CDR2 QGS. This CDR3 is built from 20 residues. CDR3: CALRELFLGGYVWGTDKLIF. CDR3 DNA: TGTGCTCTTAGGGAACTTTTCCTCGGGGGATACGTGTGGGGCACCGATAAACTCATCTTT.

This clone was seen repeatedly, ten times or more. The TCRdb record carries a much larger clone's protein, which differs from this DNA's translation at residue 5; a read error is the likely cause, and the protein listed here is the DNA translation. The V call is TRDV2, the J call TRDJ3, with 7 bases that match TRDD3. CDR1 is GEAIGNYY and CDR2 is EKD in the germline V gene. V lost 3 bases, J lost 0 bases, and 22 bases stayed unmatched. This CDR3 contains 23 residues. CDR3 nucleotide sequence: TGTGCCTGTGACGCCGGACGCGTTCCCGTACTGGGGACCCACTCCTGGGACACCCGACAGATGTTTTTC. Translated: CACDAGRVPVLGTHSWDTRQMFF.

As regards this clone: TCRdb's listed protein matches a much larger clone and diverges from this DNA's translation at residue 17, likely through a read error; the protein shown comes from the DNA. This sequence joins TRDV2 and TRDJ3; 12 nucleotides match TRDD3. In the absence of a J gene in TCRdb, the DNA was matched to germline to assign it here. This CDR3 is 23 amino acids long. Germline V gene sequence: CDR1 GEAIGNYY, CDR2 EKD. CDR3 DNA: TGTGCCTGTGACACCGCGTGGGTACTGGGGGATACACGGGGCTCCTGGGGCACCCGACAGATGTTTTTC. Protein: CACDTAWVLGDTRGSWGTRQMFF.

Points on this clone: This DNA's translation and the protein TCRdb lists, from a much larger clone, do not match at residue 5, likely due to a read error; the protein shown is translated from the DNA. The chain is built from TRDV2 and TRDJ1; tentative D call: TRDD3 (6 bases). No J segment appears in TCRdb, so it was assigned here by matching the sequence to germline. The germline CDR1 and CDR2 sequences are GEAIGNYY and EKD. V was shortened by 2 bases and J by 3 bases, with 12 bases between the two germline ends. The CDR3 is made up of 14 amino acids. The CDR3 spells CACDIIGDADKLIF. The CDR3 DNA follows: TGTGCCTGTGACATCATAGGGGATGCCGATAAACTCATCTTT.

This clone has a handful of counts. A far bigger clonotype differs at one base, so this is likely a read error. The sample contains more than one DNA sequence encoding this CDR3. The chain recombines TRDV1 with TRDJ1; possibly TRDD3 for D (5 bases). The germline V gene has CDR1 TSWWSYY and CDR2 QGS. The CDR3 is 19 amino acids. CDR3 protein: CALGERPGSAHHVTDKLIF. The CDR3 DNA sequence: TGTGCCCTTGGGGAACGGCCTGGGTCGGCCCACCATGTAACCGATAAACTCATCTTT.

About this clone: A read error likely explains why the TCRdb protein, taken from a much larger clone, differs from this DNA's translation at residue 19; the protein shown is translated from the DNA. No J gene call was made, and the V gene is TRDV1; the DNA was not compared with TRDD3, the D call given in the table. The CDR3 runs 21 residues. CDR1 and CDR2 (germline): TSWWSYY, QGS. CDR3 residues: CALGEGFTYVPTHRYTDKPIF. CDR3 DNA sequence: TGTGCTCTTGGGGAAGGTTTCACCTACGTCCCTACTCATAGGTACACCGATAAACCCATCTTT.

This clone turned up a few times. The protein TCRdb lists belongs to a much larger clone and differs from this DNA's translation at residue 11, which points to a read error; the protein shown is made from the DNA. J is TRDJ1 and V is TRDV2, with 9 nucleotides matching TRDD3. As TCRdb names no J gene, one was assigned here on the basis of a DNA match to germline. The germline CDR1 and CDR2 sequences are GEAIGNYY and EKD. V was pared by 1 base and J by 3 bases, with 8 bases of the junction left unmatched. The CDR3 contains 16 residues. CDR3 region: CACDTLLGEFADKLIF. DNA for the CDR3: TGTGCCTGTGACACGCTACTGGGGGAGTTCGCCGATAAACTCATCTTT.

Points on this clone: TCRdb shows a much larger clone's protein in place of this DNA's translation, and the two differ at residue 18, likely through a read error; the protein shown is translated from the DNA. The chain recombines TRDV1 with TRDJ1, with 9 bases aligning to TRDD2. TCRdb gives no J gene; it was assigned here by matching the DNA to germline. The germline V gene has CDR1 TSWWSYY and CDR2 QGS. The CDR3 is made up of 21 amino acids. The CDR3 sequence: CALGEKAFLHLVLLHTDELIF. In nucleotides, the CDR3 is TGTGCTCTTGGGGAAAAGGCCTTCCTACACCTAGTACTCCTTCACACCGATGAACTCATCTTT.

With respect to this clone: TCRdb lists the protein of a much larger clone for this DNA, which differs at residue 16, so this is likely a read error; the protein given here is translated from the DNA itself. Called V gene: TRDV2; the J gene was not called; no DNA check was done on the table's D call, TRDD3. Germline-derived CDR1 and CDR2 are GEAIGNYY and EKD. The CDR3 has 17 amino acids. DNA for the CDR3: TGTGCCTGTGACGGGGTGTCCGGGGGGTTAAACACCGATAAACTCACCTTT. It specifies CACDGVSGGLNTDKLTF.

Concerning this clone: The protein recorded in TCRdb matches a much larger clone and deviates from this DNA's translation at residue 15, suggesting a read error; the protein here is obtained by translating the DNA. The V and J genes are TRDV1 and TRDJ1, with a weak D call TRDD2 (7 bases). Here the J gene came from matching the DNA to germline, since TCRdb omits it. The germline V gene encodes CDR1 TSWWSYY and CDR2 QGS. CDR3 length: 19 amino acids. The CDR3 nucleotides read TGTGCTCTTGGGGATGACTATACGTGGGGGTTCCTACCCACCAATAAACTCATCTTT. This codes for CALGDDYTWGFLPTNKLIF.

This clone was counted only a few times. The protein held in TCRdb is that of a much larger clone and does not match this DNA's translation at residue 5, likely because of a read error; the protein shown is translated from the DNA. This chain connects TRDV1 to TRDJ1, with 11 bases identical to TRDD3. The V and J ends lost 3 bases and 0 bases, in that order; junction bases with no gene match: 24. The CDR3 sequence is 23 residues long. Germline V gene sequence: CDR1 TSWWSYY, CDR2 QGS. Written as DNA, the CDR3 is TGTGCTCTTGGGGATCTACTTCGTCCTAGATTAAGCTGGGGGATACCGTACACCGATAAACTCATCTTT. It yields the protein CALGDLLRPRLSWGIPYTDKLIF.

Comment on this clone: TCRdb's protein for this DNA is that of a much larger clone and differs from the translation at residue 4, likely a read error; the protein shown is the DNA translation. V usage is TRDV3 and J usage is TRDJ1, with 10 bases aligning to TRDD3. Because TCRdb records no J gene, it was assigned here through a match of the DNA to germline. CDR3 length equals 16 residues. Germline CDR1 and CDR2: TVYSNPD and GDNSRS (reference sequence). With V trimmed by 4 bases and J by 7 bases, 18 bases remained unmatched. CDR3 residues: CAYTPPTGGSSRKLIF. The CDR3, as DNA: TGTGCCTATACTCCGCCTACTGGGGGATCGTCCCGTAAACTCATCTTT.

The chain recombines TRDV1 with TRDJ1; tentative D call: TRDD3 (5 bases). The J gene comes from matching the DNA to germline here; TCRdb lacks it. This CDR3 comprises 18 residues. CDR1 TSWWSYY and CDR2 QGS come from the germline V gene. V lost 2 bases, J lost 0 bases, and 19 bases lay in between. The chain's CDR3 is CALGECFWERSYTDKLIF. DNA for the CDR3: TGTGCTCTTGGGGAATGCTTCTGGGAGCGAAGCTACACCGATAAACTCATCTTT.

This clone was counted only a few times. A far bigger clonotype differs at one base, so this is likely a read error. The same CDR3 also results from other DNA sequences found in this sample. The chain couples TRDV1 to TRDJ1; D is unclear. Germline loops: CDR1 TSWWSYY, CDR2 QGS. The CDR3 covers 12 residues. Trimming removed 6 bases from V and 0 bases from J, with 5 bases in between. The CDR3 loop reads CALGEYTDKLIF. In nucleotides, the CDR3 is TGTGCTCTTGGCGAATACACCGATAAACTCATCTTT.

This clone showed up just a few times. TCRdb pairs this DNA with a much larger clone's protein that differs at residue 20, likely a read error; the protein shown was translated from the DNA. The V gene reported is TRDV1; the J gene is uncalled; the table gives TRDD3 as D, unverified against the DNA. Per the germline V gene, CDR1 is TSWWSYY and CDR2 is QGS. CDR3 size: 22 residues. CDR3 sequence (DNA): TGTGCTCTTGGGGATCCAAGGTTGCTCTCCGGGGGATCCTCAATGTACACCGATAAACCCATCTTT. Translating it yields CALGDPRLLSGGSSMYTDKPIF.